This T cell receptor beta chain came from a study of CD8 T cells in Susac syndrome (dated by TCRdb to between 2018 and 2021). Broadly, across the study: Repertoire sequencing was used to test whether CD8+ T cell activation and differentiation in Susac syndrome was antigen driven.

As concerns this clonotype: The antigen this receptor binds is unknown. Per-base qualities were not stored, and no clone one base away is much larger.

RNA was extracted using the RNeasy kit, and roughly 0.5 to 1 microgram was reverse transcribed with random hexamers. TCR beta CDR3 regions were amplified with the immunoSEQ multiplex PCR assay covering 54 Vbeta and 13 Jbeta segments. Bias from PCR amplification was corrected by using a synthetic template baseline for primer optimization and for computational correction. In the authors' own workflow: Reads were annotated to V, D and J genes per IMGT and analyzed with immunoSEQ Analyzer, keeping only productive sequences. Clonality was computed as one minus Shannon entropy normalized by log2 of the number of productive unique sequences. For each patient and control, public and private clones were evaluated among the 100 most prevalent clones. Susac-specific clones were defined as absent from healthy and MS cohorts, about 1,000 published viral clones and other ImmuneACCESS disease sequences. The raw public data were reprocessed by TCRdb itself: fastp quality trimming at Q25, MiXCR clonotype calling, in-frame beta chains only. Duplicate CDR3 protein sequences are folded into a single record with the most common DNA and genes. These V and J calls rely on TCRdb rather than the paper's analysis. The sample has around 280,000 distinct CDR3 sequences on record, about 91% of them singletons. The ten largest account for roughly 0.064% of the sample.

High-throughput TCR beta sequencing profiled peripheral blood CD8+ and CD4+ T cells from healthy donors, Susac syndrome patients and multiple sclerosis patients. Multiple sclerosis controls were treatment-naive patients with stable or active relapsing-remitting disease fulfilling revised McDonald criteria. Bulk CD8+ and CD4+ T cells were purified magnetically by negative isolation, whereas CD8+ TEMRA cells were enriched by FACS. Blood was drawn into EDTA tubes, processed within 24 hours, and PBMCs were isolated by density gradient centrifugation. PBMCs intended for TCR sequencing were cryopreserved in liquid nitrogen and were subsequently thawed in a 37 degrees C water bath. The sorted or isolated CD4+, CD8+ and CD8+ TEMRA cells had a purity of 90% or higher. Study-wide findings and limitations: The number of individuals in the TCR sequencing and HLA analysis was recognized as being relatively small.

Unmatched junction bases come to 4, with V trimmed by 4 bases and J by 5 bases. CDR3 length: 13 amino acids, cysteine to phenylalanine. Left in the record is the CDR3 DNA by itself, 39 bases read in frame from the first base. From the germline V gene, CDR1 is KGHDR and CDR2 is SFDVKD. Specimen: CD4+ T cells from PBMCs. The sequence came from a human donor with multiple sclerosis. This chain is built from TRBV24-1 and TRBJ2-7, with TRBD1 matching 7 junction bases. The DNA is as follows: TGTGCCACCAGTGACCCAGACAGGGACGAGCAGTACTTC. Its coded protein is CATSDPDRDEQYF.